This TCR beta chain was sequenced during a study of immune cell composition in non-small cell lung cancer. TCRdb's table, derived via immunoSEQ multiplex PCR, lists solely in-frame clones and lacks some. This table holds roughly 3,500 clones, 65% to 85% found once. This CDR3 is built from 15 residues. The ends were cut back, 2 bases at V and 4 bases at J, with 13 bases in the middle. Germline V CDR1 and CDR2: SGDLS, YYNGEE. The origin of this receptor is a human donor with non-small cell lung cancer. Sequenced input: lung tumor tissue. V and J are TRBV9 and TRBJ2-1; TRBD2 is a possible D gene (7 bases). The CDR3 nucleotides read TGTGCCAGCAGCGTGGGGGCCGGGGGGTACAATGAGCAGTTCTTC. Its translation is CASSVGAGGYNEQFF.